This TCR beta chain originates from a study of CD8+CD57+ T cells in acquired aplastic anemia (dated by TCRdb to between 2017 and 2018). Study-wide context: DNA extracted from sorted CD4+ and CD8+ cells had a mean of roughly 3.3 ug, with a range of about 0.18 to 27.4 ug. CD8+CD57+ expansion was defined as frequency above the mean frequency observed in healthy subjects. What the work shows at the level of the full study, not this receptor alone: Patients and healthy controls showed no significant difference in CD8+ Simpson's diversity (P=0.060). Roughly 30 CD8+ CDR3 sequences were shared between patients and controls but appeared highly expressed in patients and within their immunodominant clones.

Genomic DNA served as template for TCR beta VDJ combination and CDR3 sequence profiling. An Illumina HiSeq 2000 was the platform used for TCR repertoire sequencing. The published analysis was carried out like this. Repertoire assessment relied on Simpson's diversity index, CDR3 size and DJ length profiles, and TRBV/TRBJ rearrangement plots. The immunodominant clone was defined as the most abundant DNA sequence in deep sequencing data. CDR3 amino acid sequences were screened for sharing across subjects and compared with published repertoires and the VDJdb database. The public reads were reanalyzed by TCRdb: fastp trimming at Q25, MiXCR alignment, in-frame beta chains only. Rows are combined by CDR3 protein, so each entry shows the most common genes and DNA. TCRdb, not the original authors, processed these V and J calls. The sample table contains 150,000 or so distinct CDR3 sequences; only one count was recorded for approximately 51% of them. About 2.9% of the sample goes to the ten largest clones.

From cysteine to phenylalanine, the CDR3 is 14 amino acids long. Only the CDR3 region is kept as DNA, spanning 42 bases read in frame from base 1. The germline V gene (reference sequence) specifies DFQATT as CDR1 and SNEGSKA as CDR2. The junction carries 9 bases between V and J, which are trimmed by 0 bases and 1 base respectively. This clonotype has a count of ten or more. It has no known antigen specificity. No much larger clone exists at a distance of one base, and base qualities are not known. Flow cytometry had shown CD8+CD57+ cell expansion in the patients selected for sequencing. Every patient had severe acquired aplastic anemia, diagnosed using the International Study of Aplastic Anemia and Agranulocytosis and Camitta criteria. At the time blood was sampled, none of the patients had received any therapy. TCR repertoires of sorted CD4+ and CD8+ blood T cells from severe aplastic anemia patients and healthy subjects were deep-sequenced in the study. Patients were enrolled in the USA under clinicaltrials.gov protocols 00001620, 01623167, 00001397, 00071045, 00081523 and 00961064. Ficoll-Paque density gradient centrifugation was used to isolate peripheral blood mononuclear cells. Before DNA was extracted, CD4+ and CD8+ T cells were sorted using either FACS or magnetic beads.

The clonotype comes from a human donor with aplastic anemia. Input material: sorted CD4+, CD8+, or CD8+CD57+ T cells (not recorded which) from PBMCs. This chain joins TRBV20-1 to TRBJ1-1, with the D segment identity uncertain. The DNA is as follows: TGCAGTGCTAGAGATCGGGGTAAGAACACTGAAGCTTTCTTT. This sequence encodes CSARDRGKNTEAFF.